These 20 T cell receptor beta chains were sequenced from one sample in a study of T cell responses to AZD1222 COVID-19 vaccine. Using immunoSEQ multiplex PCR, the repertoire was profiled, and TCRdb retains in-frame clones only, with some absent. This sample yields about 190,000 clones, of which about 87% are seen a single time; 2.5% to 3% belongs to the top ten. The specimen comprised peripheral blood, sampled on day 0 of MenACWY control vaccination. These receptor sequences come from an adult in good health.

The V and J genes are TRBV15 and TRBJ2-1, with TRBD2 identical over 7 bases. Germline CDR1 LNHNV, CDR2 YYDKDF (reference sequence). The CDR3 extends over 16 amino acids. With 6 bases clipped from V and 7 bases from J, the junction kept 15 bases outside the gene matches. The CDR3 loop reads CATRPRGGRIVNEQFF. CDR3 bases: TGTGCCACCAGACCGAGGGGCGGGAGAATTGTGAATGAGCAGTTCTTC.

The gene calls are TRBV30 and TRBJ2-7, with 8 nucleotides matching TRBD1. Germline CDR1 reads GTSNPN; CDR2 reads SVGIG (reference sequence). The V gene end was trimmed by 3 bases and the J gene end by 4 bases; junction bases not matched to a gene: 5. CDR3 length: 13 amino acids. CDR3 amino acids: CAWSRGLVYEQYF. In nucleotides, the CDR3 is TGTGCCTGGAGCAGGGGGCTTGTATACGAGCAGTACTTC.

This rearrangement joins TRBV6-1 to TRBJ1-5, with 7 bases aligning to TRBD1. Per the germline V gene, CDR1 is MNHNS and CDR2 is SASEGT. V shed 2 bases, J shed 0 bases, and the junction held 4 bases outside the gene matches. The CDR3 has 16 amino acids. In nucleotides, the CDR3 is TGTGCCAGCAGTGAATGGGACAGTTATAGCAATCAGCCCCAGCATTTT. It is translated as CASSEWDSYSNQPQHF.

The chain links TRBV25-1 to TRBJ1-2, with D maybe TRBD1 (6 bases). The CDR3 loop spans 14 amino acids. Germline V gene sequence: CDR1 MGHDK, CDR2 SYGVNS. The V end was cut by 2 bases, the J end by 8 bases, with 15 bases between. The CDR3 protein is CASSEGQLNRGYTF. Here the CDR3 DNA reads TGTGCCAGCAGTGAAGGACAGTTGAACAGAGGCTACACCTTC.

The V and J genes are TRBV28 and TRBJ2-7, with D maybe TRBD1 (5 bases). Germline CDR1 and CDR2: MDHEN and SYDVKM. Trimming cost V 6 bases and J 2 bases, with 11 bases left between them. The CDR3 has 13 amino acids. CDR3 sequence reads: CASSAQAPYEQYF. CDR3 sequence (DNA): TGTGCCAGCAGCGCACAGGCTCCCTACGAGCAGTACTTC.

J is TRBJ2-7 and V is TRBV19; tentatively, D is TRBD1 (6 bases). The CDR3 covers 14 residues. Germline values: CDR1 LNHDA, CDR2 SQIVND (reference sequence). V lost 4 bases, J lost 6 bases, and 16 bases lay in between. This chain's CDR3 is CASSRTVGRGEQYF. The CDR3 DNA reads as TGTGCCAGTAGTAGGACAGTGGGTCGGGGCGAGCAGTACTTC.

The chain links TRBV5-1 to TRBJ2-3; TRBD1 aligns across 9 bases. The CDR3 has 14 residues. The V gene's germline CDR1 is SGHRS and CDR2 YFSETQ. The V segment lost 5 bases and the J segment 3 bases; nucleotides outside the gene matches: 4. For the CDR3, the DNA is TGCGCCAGCAGTAGACAGGGGGGTACAGATACGCAGTATTTT. It translates to CASSRQGGTDTQYF.

The J gene is TRBJ1-4, the V gene TRBV6-5; 8 nucleotides line up with TRBD1. The CDR3 has 14 residues. Germline CDR1 reads MNHEY; CDR2 reads SVGAGI. After removal of 6 bases from V and 8 bases from J, the junction contained 8 bases not matched to a gene. The CDR3 is CASSTGGGWEKLFF. The CDR3 DNA sequence: TGTGCCAGCAGCACAGGGGGAGGATGGGAAAAACTGTTTTTT.

Comments on this clone: Relative to the germline gene, one junction end is altered; a read error may explain this. The CDR3 protein is CASSDRDRVFF. CDR3 coding DNA: TGTGCCAGCAGCGACCGGGACAGGGTGTTCTTC. V gene TRBV7-2 combines with J gene TRBJ2-7, with 9 bases that match TRBD1. There are 11 residues in the CDR3. The germline V gene encodes CDR1 SGHTA and CDR2 FQGNSA.

This clone was detected only once. This chain uses TRBV27 with TRBJ1-1; D might be TRBD1 (6 bases). Between the trimmed V and J ends, which lost 5 bases and 3 bases, there was a span of 13 bases. Germline V lookup: CDR1 MNHEY, CDR2 SMNVEV (reference sequence). CDR3 size: 14 residues. For the CDR3, the DNA is TGTGCCAGCAGTCAGGGGAGGGCGGACACTGAAGCTTTCTTT. Its protein is CASSQGRADTEAFF.

The genes are TRBV4-1 and TRBJ1-1; possibly TRBD1 for D (6 bases). The CDR3 consists of 15 residues. V shed 0 bases and J shed 0 bases, with 8 bases lying between them. Germline V CDR1 and CDR2: MGHRA, YSYEKL. This CDR3 is CASSQEGGLNTEAFF. CDR3 DNA sequence: TGCGCCAGCAGCCAAGAAGGGGGGCTGAACACTGAAGCTTTCTTT.

The CDR3 region has the DNA TGTGCCAGCAGTCTGGACAGAAACTACGAGCAGTACTTC. Residues: CASSLDRNYEQYF. This sequence joins TRBV6-5 and TRBJ2-7; a weak D match, TRBD1 (6 bases). Germline CDR1 is MNHEY and CDR2 is SVGAGI. Trimming shortened V by 5 bases and J by 3 bases, and 11 bases separated the two germline ends. This CDR3 is built from 13 residues.

The chain links TRBV6-1 to TRBJ1-5; TRBD1 agrees at 10 bases. Germline CDR1 MNHNS, CDR2 SASEGT. CDR3 size: 16 residues. Germline trimming cut 2 bases from V and 3 bases from J; bases unmatched to any gene: 4. The CDR3 DNA reads TGTGCCAGCAGTGAACCAAGACAGGGGGCCAATCAGCCCCAGCATTTT. Translation gives CASSEPRQGANQPQHF.

J is TRBJ2-1 and V is TRBV7-8; 8 nucleotides align to TRBD2. The trim removed 8 bases at V and 4 bases at J, leaving 7 bases unmatched. This CDR3 region has 14 residues. From germline, CDR1 is SGHVS and CDR2 FQNEAQ. As DNA, the CDR3 is TGTGCCAGCCGGGGCGGGGGGTCTTACAATGAGCAGTTCTTC. Its protein product is CASRGGGSYNEQFF.

The V gene is TRBV30, the J gene TRBJ1-1; D gene ambiguous. The CDR3 has 13 residues. Germline V lookup: CDR1 GTSNPN, CDR2 SVGIG (reference sequence). The V gene lost 6 bases and the J gene lost 4 bases, with 15 bases spanning the gap. The CDR3 loop reads CACRVGRLTEAFF. The CDR3 DNA sequence: TGTGCCTGCCGGGTTGGTAGGCTCACTGAAGCTTTCTTT.

The chain has TRBV6-5 and TRBJ1-2; no clear D gene. The CDR3 has 13 residues. Trimming took off 2 bases at V and 2 bases at J, with 6 bases between the two ends. Germline V gene data show CDR1 as MNHEY and CDR2 as SVGAGI. In DNA form, the CDR3 reads TGTGCCAGCAGTTACGGGAGGAACTATGGCTACACCTTC. Translating gives CASSYGRNYGYTF.

There are a few counts of this clone. This CDR3 reads CATQVYSNQPQHF. In DNA form, the CDR3 reads TGTGCCACCCAGGTTTATAGCAATCAGCCCCAGCATTTT. V gene TRBV28 combines with J gene TRBJ1-5; D ambiguous. Germline CDR1 and CDR2: MDHEN and SYDVKM. CDR3 length: 13 amino acids. V was cut by 10 bases and J by 0 bases, with 10 bases left in between.

The chain employs TRBV19 and TRBJ2-2; D gene ambiguous. There are 15 residues in the CDR3. Germline lookup yields CDR1 LNHDA and CDR2 SQIVND (reference sequence). V was trimmed by 1 base and J by 4 bases, leaving 10 bases between them. The CDR3 loop is CASSIVRRSTGELFF. CDR3 coding DNA: TGTGCCAGTAGTATAGTCAGGAGATCCACCGGGGAGCTGTTTTTT.

V is TRBV27 and J is TRBJ2-1; 9 nucleotides match TRBD1. Germline CDR1 MNHEY, CDR2 SMNVEV (reference sequence). CDR3 length equals 14 residues. V shed 5 bases, J shed 7 bases, and the junction held 6 bases outside the gene matches. The CDR3 DNA follows: TGTGCCAGCAGTAAACAGGGGGCCAGAAATGAGCAGTTCTTC. Amino acids: CASSKQGARNEQFF.

The chain joins TRBV6-5 to TRBJ2-7; 12 bases fit TRBD2. V shed 5 bases and J 6 bases; nucleotides not matched to a gene: 5. Looked up from germline, CDR1 is MNHEY and CDR2 is SVGAGI. CDR3 size: 14 residues. The CDR3 nucleotides read TGTGCCAGCAGTCGCGGACTAGCGGGACTCGAGCAGTACTTC. Protein sequence: CASSRGLAGLEQYF.